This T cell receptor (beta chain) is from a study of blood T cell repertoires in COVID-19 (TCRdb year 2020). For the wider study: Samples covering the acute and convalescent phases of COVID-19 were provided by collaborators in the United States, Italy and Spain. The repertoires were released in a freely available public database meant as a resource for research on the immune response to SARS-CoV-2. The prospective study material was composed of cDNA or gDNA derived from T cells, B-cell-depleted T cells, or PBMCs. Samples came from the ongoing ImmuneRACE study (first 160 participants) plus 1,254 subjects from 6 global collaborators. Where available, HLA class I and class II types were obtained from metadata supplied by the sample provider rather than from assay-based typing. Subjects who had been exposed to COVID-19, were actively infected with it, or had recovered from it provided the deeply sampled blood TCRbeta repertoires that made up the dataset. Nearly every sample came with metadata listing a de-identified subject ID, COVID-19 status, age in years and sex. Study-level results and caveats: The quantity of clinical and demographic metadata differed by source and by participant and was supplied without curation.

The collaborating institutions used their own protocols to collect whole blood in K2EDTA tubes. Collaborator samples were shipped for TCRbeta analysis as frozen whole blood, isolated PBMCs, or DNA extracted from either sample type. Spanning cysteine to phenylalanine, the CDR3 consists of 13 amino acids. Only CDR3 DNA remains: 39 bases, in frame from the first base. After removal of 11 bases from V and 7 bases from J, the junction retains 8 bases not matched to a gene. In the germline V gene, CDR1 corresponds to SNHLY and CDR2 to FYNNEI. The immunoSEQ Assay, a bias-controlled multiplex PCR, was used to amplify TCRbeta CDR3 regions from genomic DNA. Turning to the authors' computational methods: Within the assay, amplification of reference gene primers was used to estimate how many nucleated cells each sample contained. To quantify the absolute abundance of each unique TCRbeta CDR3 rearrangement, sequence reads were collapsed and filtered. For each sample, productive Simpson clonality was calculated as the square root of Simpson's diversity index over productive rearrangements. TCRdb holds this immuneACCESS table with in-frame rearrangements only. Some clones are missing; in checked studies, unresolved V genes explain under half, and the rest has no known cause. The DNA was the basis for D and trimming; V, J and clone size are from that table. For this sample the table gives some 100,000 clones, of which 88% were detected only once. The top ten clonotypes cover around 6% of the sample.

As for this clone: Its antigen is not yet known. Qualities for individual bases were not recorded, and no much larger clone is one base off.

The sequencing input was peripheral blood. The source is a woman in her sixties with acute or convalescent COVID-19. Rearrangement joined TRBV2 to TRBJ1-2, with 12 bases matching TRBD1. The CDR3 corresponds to CAEKGQGALGYTF. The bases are TGTGCCGAAAAGGGACAGGGGGCGCTTGGCTACACCTTC.